This T cell receptor (beta chain) stems from a study of cytomegalovirus exposure and HLA in healthy donors. Broader study findings: Follow-up analysis later connected one missense variant in DCLRE1C with trimming of TCR beta V- and J-genes. Later analysis placed DRB1 highest and HLA-C lowest in TCR association rates, which differed by HLA locus. Being productive about 87% or about 30% of the time was typical of most TCR beta V segments in an earlier analysis.

Details on this clone: Its antigen remains unidentified.

The PCR was carried out with 60 Vbeta primers and 13 Jbeta primers. Sequencing used immunoSEQ multiplex PCR; TCRdb keeps in-frame clones, though not all of them. The sample has about 130,000 clones, less than 85% seen once; the top ten hold more than 8%. After removal of 3 bases from V and 5 bases from J, the junction contained 12 bases not matched to a gene. Germline V gene lookup returns CDR1 SGHRS and CDR2 YFSETQ. CDR3 length: 17 amino acids. The TCR originated in a man aged 25 to 45 in good health and CMV-seropositive. The sequenced sample consisted of PBMCs. J is TRBJ2-1 and V is TRBV5-1; 9 bases align to TRBD2. The CDR3 here is CASSSGDMGLANNEQFF. The CDR3 DNA reads as TGCGCCAGCAGCTCTGGGGATATGGGACTAGCTAACAATGAGCAGTTCTTC.